The present T cell receptor beta chain was sequenced within a study of cytomegalovirus exposure and HLA in healthy donors. The V gene's germline CDR1 is MDHEN and CDR2 SYDVKM. The V and J ends lost 5 bases and 6 bases respectively, with 13 bases between them. The CDR3 has 13 amino acids. The data were produced by immunoSEQ multiplex PCR, yet TCRdb's version contains in-frame clones alone and is incomplete. Counted here are about 130,000 clones, roughly nine tenths occurring once; the ten biggest clones make up 0.95% to 1.3%. Sequencing input: PBMCs. The TCR sequence derives from a woman aged 18-35 years in good health and CMV-seronegative. V gene TRBV28 combines with J gene TRBJ1-1; D might be TRBD1 (5 bases). The CDR3 sequence: CASSPGRGAEAFF. The DNA for the CDR3 is TGTGCCAGCAGTCCAGGGAGGGGAGCTGAAGCTTTCTTT.